A selection of T cell receptor beta chains follows, all from one sample in a study of blood T cell repertoires in COVID-19. Data came from immunoSEQ multiplex PCR; TCRdb stores just in-frame clones and leaves some out. Among about 240,000 clones, roughly 86% were seen once, and the ten largest hold roughly 3.5%. The specimen was PBMCs or T cells enriched from blood (not recorded which). The receptor source for this set is a woman between 35 and 50 years old with acute COVID-19. CDR3s include the opening cysteine and the closing phenylalanine or tryptophan. D genes are given only for firm matches. Size is omitted from some rows. Given values are once, few, many or a class for expanded clones.

cdr3_aa	cdr3_nt	clone_size	j_call	v_call	d_call
CASSEYPGAAFF	TGTGCCAGCAGTGAATATCCGGGAGCGGCTTTCTTT	-	TRBJ1-1	TRBV25-1	-
CASSSAPGQGRSEQYF	TGTGCCAGCAGTTCCGCTCCGGGACAGGGACGGTCCGAGCAGTACTTC	-	TRBJ2-7	TRBV27	TRBD1
CASLVLAGVGEQFF	TGTGCCAGCCTGGTGCTAGCGGGAGTAGGTGAGCAGTTCTTC	-	TRBJ2-1	TRBV7-9	TRBD2
CASREVGTSDGELFF	TGTGCCAGCAGGGAAGTGGGGACTAGTGACGGGGAGCTGTTTTTT	-	TRBJ2-2	TRBV7-8	TRBD2
CASSERIPQGPMGKLFF	TGTGCCAGCAGTGAAAGAATCCCCCAGGGTCCCATGGGAAAACTGTTTTTT	-	TRBJ1-4	TRBV25-1	-
CASSPEGTSSPDTQYF	TGTGCCAGCTCACCGGAAGGGACTAGCAGTCCAGATACGCAGTATTTT	-	TRBJ2-3	TRBV18	TRBD2
CASSRASGSTETQYF	TGTGCCAGTAGTAGGGCTAGCGGGAGTACGGAGACCCAGTACTTC	-	TRBJ2-5	TRBV19	TRBD2
CASSLGLAGPGTQYF	TGCGCCAGCAGCTTGGGACTAGCGGGGCCCGGGACCCAGTACTTC	once	TRBJ2-5	TRBV5-1	TRBD2
CSVGEGEKLFF	TGCAGCGTAGGAGAAGGTGAAAAACTGTTTTTT	-	TRBJ1-4	TRBV29-1	-
CASSLFDVASDEQFF	TGTGCCAGCAGCTTATTTGACGTAGCTAGCGATGAGCAGTTCTTC	-	TRBJ2-1	TRBV11-3	-
CAIGQAKGGANVLTF	TGTGCCATAGGACAGGCTAAAGGTGGGGCCAACGTCCTGACTTTC	-	TRBJ2-6	TRBV2	TRBD1
CASSPPASYEQYF	TGTGCCAGCAGCCCCCCCGCGTCCTACGAGCAGTACTTC	-	TRBJ2-7	TRBV13	-
CASSAGYSNQPQHF	TGTGCCAGCAGTGCAGGTTATAGCAATCAGCCCCAGCATTTT	-	TRBJ1-5	TRBV6-2/TRBV6-3	-
CASSLSGVDSGNTIYF	TGCGCCAGCAGCTTGTCAGGGGTTGACTCTGGAAACACCATATATTTT	-	TRBJ1-3	TRBV5-1	-
CASSLLARRNEQFF	TGTGCCAGCAGCTTACTAGCGCGCCGCAATGAGCAGTTCTTC	-	TRBJ2-1	TRBV7-3	-
CASSLAPGLEETQYF	TGTGCCAGCAGCTTGGCCCCGGGACTAGAAGAGACCCAGTACTTC	-	TRBJ2-5	TRBV5-4	TRBD2
CATSREFGQGGEKLFF	TGTGCCACCAGCAGAGAATTTGGACAGGGTGGTGAAAAACTGTTTTTT	-	TRBJ1-4	TRBV15	TRBD1
CASTRTFSNTEAFF	TGTGCCAGCACCAGGACATTTTCGAACACTGAAGCTTTCTTT	-	TRBJ1-1	TRBV6-5	-
CASSAPGVFF	TGTGCCAGCAGCGCCCCGGGAGTCTTTTTT	-	TRBJ2-2	TRBV5-8	-
CASSQRLAGLNTGELFF	TGCGCCAGCAGCCAAAGACTAGCCGGCTTGAACACCGGGGAGCTGTTTTTT	-	TRBJ2-2	TRBV4-1	TRBD2
CASSNKREGLTGELFF	TGTGCCAGCAGCAACAAGCGGGAGGGCCTTACCGGGGAGCTGTTTTTT	-	TRBJ2-2	TRBV7-8	TRBD2
CASRGEVFGTQYF	TGTGCCAGCAGGGGGGAGGTTTTTGGGACCCAGTACTTC	-	TRBJ2-5	TRBV2	-
CATKGGGNPYNEQFF	TGTGCCACCAAAGGGGGCGGGAACCCCTACAATGAGCAGTTCTTC	-	TRBJ2-1	TRBV24-1	-
CASSPDIANTEAFF	TGTGCCAGCAGCCCGGACATCGCGAACACTGAAGCTTTCTTT	-	TRBJ1-1	TRBV7-3	-
CASSLDSGSLYEQFF	TGTGCCAGCAGCTTAGACAGCGGGAGTCTCTATGAGCAGTTCTTC	-	TRBJ2-1	TRBV11-2	TRBD2
CASSGLANTGELFF	TGTGCCAGCAGTGGACTAGCGAACACCGGGGAGCTGTTTTTT	-	TRBJ2-2	TRBV2	-
CASLFGEKIYEQYF	TGTGCCAGCCTGTTCGGGGAAAAAATCTACGAGCAGTACTTC	-	TRBJ2-7	TRBV5-5	-
CASSSRGSQVGELFF	TGTGCCAGCAGCTCCAGGGGGTCCCAGGTCGGGGAGCTGTTTTTT	-	TRBJ2-2	TRBV7-6	TRBD1
CASSQERGSSPYNEQFF	TGCGCCAGCAGCCAAGAGCGGGGGAGTTCCCCCTACAATGAGCAGTTCTTC	-	TRBJ2-1	TRBV4-1	TRBD2
CASSQVRDKQYF	TGCGCCAGCAGCCAAGTCAGGGACAAGCAGTACTTC	-	TRBJ2-7	TRBV4-1	-
CASSPRGQSYEQYF	TGTGCCAGCAGCCCTAGGGGACAGTCCTACGAGCAGTACTTC	-	TRBJ2-7	TRBV7-9	TRBD1
CASSIDHSAYEQYF	TGTGCCAGTAGTATAGATCACTCGGCCTACGAGCAGTACTTC	-	TRBJ2-7	TRBV19	-
CASGRDRGLTEAFF	TGTGCCAGCGGGAGGGACAGGGGTCTCACTGAAGCTTTCTTT	-	TRBJ1-1	TRBV6-5	TRBD1
CASSLVARGSGNTIYF	TGTGCCAGCAGCTTAGTTGCCAGGGGGTCTGGAAACACCATATATTTT	once	TRBJ1-3	TRBV7-9	TRBD1
CASRATATSGNTIYF	TGTGCCAGCAGGGCGACAGCGACCTCTGGAAACACCATATATTTT	-	TRBJ1-3	TRBV6-5	-
CASSEDSSYNEQFF	TGCGCCAGCAGCGAGGACAGCTCCTACAATGAGCAGTTCTTC	-	TRBJ2-1	TRBV5-1	-
CASSLSPERDQETQYF	TGTGCCAGCAGCTTAAGCCCCGAGCGGGACCAAGAGACCCAGTACTTC	-	TRBJ2-5	TRBV13	-
CASSGGTSGMNNEQFF	TGTGCCAGCAGCGGGGGGACTAGCGGAATGAACAATGAGCAGTTCTTC	-	TRBJ2-1	TRBV5-4	TRBD2
CASSLVGGSNEQYF	TGTGCCAGCAGCTTAGTTGGAGGGAGCAACGAGCAGTACTTC	-	TRBJ2-7	TRBV11-2	-
CASSDRETNEQFF	TGTGCCAGCAGTGACCGGGAGACTAATGAGCAGTTCTTC	-	TRBJ2-1	TRBV6-4	-
CASSGGEGMTLHF	TGTGCCAGCAGCGGCGGGGAGGGCATGACCCTCCACTTT	-	TRBJ1-6	TRBV9	-
CASSELGAYRGYEQYF	TGTGCCAGCAGTGAGCTAGGCGCTTACCGGGGGTACGAGCAGTACTTC	-	TRBJ2-7	TRBV5-6	-
CASRLESSGANVLTF	TGTGCCAGTAGGCTAGAGAGCTCTGGGGCCAACGTCCTGACTTTC	-	TRBJ2-6	TRBV19	-
CASSMTGTSGRVSSYNEQFF	TGTGCCAGTAGTATGACCGGGACTAGCGGGAGAGTAAGCTCCTACAATGAGCAGTTCTTC	-	TRBJ2-1	TRBV19	TRBD2
CASSSRGDTQYF	TGTGCCAGTAGCTCTAGAGGAGATACGCAGTATTTT	-	TRBJ2-3	TRBV19	-
CASSPLGGHGSYEQYF	TGCGCCAGCAGCCCACTAGGGGGACACGGCTCCTACGAGCAGTACTTC	-	TRBJ2-7	TRBV5-1	-
CASSLQGGYYEQYF	TGTGCCAGCAGCTTACAGGGCGGATACTACGAGCAGTACTTC	-	TRBJ2-7	TRBV7-9	-
CASSLDRVNQPQHF	TGTGCCAGCAGCTTGGACAGGGTCAATCAGCCCCAGCATTTT	-	TRBJ1-5	TRBV5-8	-
CASSGLAVNEQFF	TGTGCCAGCAGTGGACTAGCGGTAAATGAGCAGTTCTTC	few	TRBJ2-1	TRBV11-2	TRBD2
CASSLGTLPSNEQFF	TGTGCCAGCAGTTTAGGGACTCTTCCATCCAATGAGCAGTTCTTC	-	TRBJ2-1	TRBV27	-
CSGGQVAEKLFF	TGCAGCGGTGGACAGGTAGCTGAAAAACTGTTTTTT	-	TRBJ1-4	TRBV29-1	TRBD1
CASSLAGLTYEQYF	TGTGCCAGCAGCTTAGCGGGACTTACCTACGAGCAGTACTTC	-	TRBJ2-7	TRBV11-2	-
CSATTGGLADTQYF	TGCAGCGCAACGACAGGGGGCTTGGCAGATACGCAGTATTTT	few	TRBJ2-3	TRBV29-1	TRBD1
CASSLALAGGLQETQYF	TGCGCCAGCAGCTTGGCGCTAGCGGGAGGTCTCCAAGAGACCCAGTACTTC	-	TRBJ2-5	TRBV5-1	TRBD2
CASSSIHAGVIQDTQYF	TGTGCCAGCAGCTCCATCCATGCAGGTGTGATTCAAGATACGCAGTATTTT	-	TRBJ2-3	TRBV7-3	-
CASSNILAGVADTQYF	TGTGCCAGCAGCAACATACTAGCGGGAGTAGCAGATACGCAGTATTTT	-	TRBJ2-3	TRBV11-3	TRBD2
CASSQTSGRAYEQYF	TGCGCCAGCAGCCAGACGAGCGGGAGAGCCTACGAGCAGTACTTC	-	TRBJ2-7	TRBV4-1	TRBD2
CAITGTGNYEQYF	TGTGCCATCACCGGGACAGGGAATTACGAGCAGTACTTC	-	TRBJ2-7	TRBV2	TRBD1